Shown below are 28 T cell receptor beta chains from a single sample sequenced in a study of sequential checkpoint blockade in melanoma. Treatment in this sample: randomized to nivolumab then ipilimumab (arm A) or the reverse (arm B). Clones were sequenced by immunoSEQ multiplex PCR, and TCRdb holds only the in-frame ones, with some missing. The data show some 40,000 clones, with around nine tenths seen just once and about an eighth held by the top ten. The material was CD8+ T cells sorted from blood (inferred from file names), obtained from a patient given nivolumab and ipilimumab in sequence. These receptors were taken from a human donor with melanoma.

The chain links TRBV6-1 to TRBJ2-5; TRBD1 aligns across 7 bases. The DNA end is more similar to TRBJ2-7, so the J call may be wrong. Germline V gene sequence: CDR1 MNHNS, CDR2 SASEGT. There are 14 residues in the CDR3. In DNA, the CDR3 is TGTGCCAGCAGCCCGACGGGACAGTCTTACGAGCAGTACTTC. Protein: CASSPTGQSYEQYF.

This clone was seen once. The rearrangement joins TRBV4-1 to TRBJ2-5; TRBD1 aligns across 12 bases. Trimming cost V 0 bases and J 4 bases; bases outside gene matches: 18. The CDR3 runs 21 residues. In germline, CDR1 is MGHRA, CDR2 YSYEKL. The CDR3 spells CASSQDRVGQGADGRVETQYF. In DNA form, the CDR3 reads TGCGCCAGCAGCCAAGATCGGGTGGGACAGGGGGCGGATGGGAGGGTAGAGACCCAGTACTTC.

The CDR3 coding sequence is TGTGCCAGCAGTGAAGACGGCAGGGCCCCATTCGATGAGCAGTTCTTC. Translation gives CASSEDGRAPFDEQFF. The chain combines TRBV2 with TRBJ2-1, with D possibly matching TRBD1 (5 bases). CDR1 SNHLY and CDR2 FYNNEI come from the germline V gene. Trimming removed 1 base from V and 8 bases from J, with 18 bases in between. There are 16 residues in the CDR3.

This clone has more than one count but fewer than ten. The gene calls are TRBV9 and TRBJ2-2; D uncertain. With 4 bases removed from V and 5 bases from J, the gap between germline ends came to 12 bases. Germline values: CDR1 SGDLS, CDR2 YYNGEE. The CDR3 runs 14 residues. CDR3 nucleotide sequence: TGTGCCAGCAGCCCTCGCGTTTTAACCGGGGAGCTGTTTTTT. As protein: CASSPRVLTGELFF.

J is TRBJ2-1 and V is TRBV19; D is possibly TRBD2 (7 bases). Between the trimmed V and J ends, which lost 10 bases and 3 bases, there was a span of 19 bases. Germline V gene lookup returns CDR1 LNHDA and CDR2 SQIVND (reference sequence). The CDR3 sequence is 15 residues long. The CDR3 protein is CATSHTGGHYNEQFF. The CDR3 nucleotides are TGTGCCACTTCGCATACCGGGGGGCACTACAATGAGCAGTTCTTC.

This clone occurred once. The CDR3 DNA follows: TGTGCCAGCAGCTCAGACAGGGGGCCCTACGAGCAGTACTTC. Translated, it gives CASSSDRGPYEQYF. The chain uses TRBV5-8 and TRBJ2-7; 10 bases line up with TRBD1. There are 14 residues in the CDR3. Germline loops: CDR1 SGHTS, CDR2 YDEGEE. After removal of 3 bases from V and 2 bases from J, the junction contained 2 bases not matched to a gene. The complete variable domain, with remaining parts taken from reference TRBV5-8 and TRBJ2-7, reads EAGVTQSPTHLIKTRGQQATLRCSPISGHTSVYWYQQALGLGLQFLLWYDEGEERNRGNFPPRFSGRQFPNYSSELNVNALELEDSALYLCASSSDRGPYEQYFGPGTRLTVT.

The chain has TRBV7-7 and TRBJ1-1; possible D gene TRBD1, 5 bases. Germline assignment: CDR1 SSHAT and CDR2 FNYEAQ (reference sequence). The V end lost 1 base, the J end lost 1 base, and 10 bases lay between the germline ends. The CDR3 has 15 residues. The CDR3 coding sequence is TGTGCCAGCAGCTTAGATGACAGCCCGAACACTGAAGCTTTCTTT. The encoded protein is CASSLDDSPNTEAFF.

This clone appeared a single time. The chain carries TRBV5-8 and TRBJ2-2, with TRBD2 matching 7 bases. J gave up 5 bases and V 5 bases, and 6 bases lay outside the gene matches. The CDR3 runs to 14 residues. Per the germline V gene, CDR1 is SGHTS and CDR2 is YDEGEE. In nucleotides, the CDR3 is TGTGCCAGCAGTCACGGGCGGGGGACCGGGGAGCTGTTTTTT. Protein product: CASSHGRGTGELFF.

The chain links TRBV11-2 to TRBJ2-4; 8 bases agree with TRBD1. From germline, CDR1 is SGHAT and CDR2 FQNNGV. Trimming at V came to 5 bases and at J to 8 bases, leaving 11 bases not matched to a gene. The CDR3 length is 15 residues. In DNA, the CDR3 is TGTGCCAGCAGCCTATACAAGGGACAGGTCTACATTCAGTACTTC. Translating it yields CASSLYKGQVYIQYF. The entire variable domain, with the rest obtained from reference TRBV11-2 and TRBJ2-4, is as follows: EAGVAQSPRYKIIEKRQSVAFWCNPISGHATLYWYQQILGQGPKLLIQFQNNGVVDDSQLPKDRFSAERLKGVDSTLKIQPAKLEDSAVYLCASSLYKGQVYIQYFGAGTRLSVL.

The V gene is TRBV2, the J gene TRBJ2-1; the D gene is possibly TRBD2 (6 bases). V lost 3 bases to trimming and J lost 9 bases, with 9 bases between them. This CDR3 is built from 12 residues. Germline loops: CDR1 SNHLY, CDR2 FYNNEI. In DNA form, the CDR3 reads TGTGCCAGCAGTGATCGACTAGTTGAGCAGTTCTTC. Its translation is CASSDRLVEQFF.

V and J are TRBV2 and TRBJ2-2, with 9 bases aligning to TRBD1. CDR3 length: 16 residues. Germline V gene sequence: CDR1 SNHLY, CDR2 FYNNEI. V shed 1 base, J shed 2 bases, and the junction held 2 bases outside the gene matches. CDR3 region: CASSEGTGENTGELFF. CDR3 sequence (DNA): TGTGCCAGCAGTGAAGGGACAGGGGAAAACACCGGGGAGCTGTTTTTT.

This chain joins TRBV27 and TRBJ2-5, with 8 bases identical to TRBD1. The better agreement between TRBJ2-7 and the DNA end casts doubt on the J call. The CDR3 length is 15 residues. CDR1 and CDR2 (germline): MNHEY, SMNVEV (reference sequence). The CDR3 here is CASSWRAGGFDEQYF. The CDR3 coding sequence is TGTGCCAGCAGTTGGAGGGCAGGGGGCTTCGACGAGCAGTACTTC.

The chain combines TRBV5-1 with TRBJ1-5, with TRBD1 identical over 9 bases. This CDR3 is built from 14 residues. Germline-derived CDR1 and CDR2 are SGHRS and YFSETQ. V lost 2 bases to trimming and J lost 5 bases; unmatched junction nucleotides: 2. CDR3: CASSLGTGHQPQHF. The DNA of the CDR3 is TGCGCCAGCAGCTTAGGGACAGGGCATCAGCCCCAGCATTTT.

The genes are TRBV4-2 and TRBJ2-7, with D unresolved. The CDR3 is made up of 15 amino acids. Germline V gene lookup returns CDR1 LGHNA and CDR2 YNFKEQ. The V end was cut by 0 bases, the J end by 5 bases, with 14 bases between. CDR3 bases: TGTGCCAGCAGCCAAGAGCGTTCCCATCTCGACGAGCAGTACTTC. It translates to CASSQERSHLDEQYF.

The gene calls are TRBV7-9 and TRBJ2-7, with D possibly being TRBD1 (5 bases). The length of the CDR3 is 15 residues. CDR1 and CDR2 (germline): SEHNR, FQNEAQ (reference sequence). V was clipped by 1 base and J by 1 base, with 11 bases between them. CDR3 DNA: TGTGCCAGCAGCTTAGAGGCACAGGCATCCTACGAGCAGTACTTC. It encodes CASSLEAQASYEQYF.

The chain joins TRBV6-5 to TRBJ2-5; 7 positions match TRBD1. V was pared by 4 bases and J by 3 bases, with 5 bases of the junction left unmatched. CDR1 and CDR2 from the germline V gene are MNHEY and SVGAGI. The CDR3 covers 14 residues. CDR3 DNA: TGTGCCAGCAGTTCAGACAGGGTGGAAGAGACCCAGTACTTC. Amino acids: CASSSDRVEETQYF.

V and J are TRBV13 and TRBJ2-6, with D possibly being TRBD2 (6 bases). Germline V lookup: CDR1 PRHDT, CDR2 FYEKMQ (reference sequence). Between the trimmed V and J ends, which lost 8 bases and 2 bases, there was a span of 10 bases. The CDR3 loop spans 14 amino acids. CDR3 in DNA: TGTGCCAGCCATTGGAGGGCTGGGGCCAACGTCCTGACTTTC. Translation gives CASHWRAGANVLTF.

The J gene is TRBJ2-7, the V gene TRBV6-6; tentatively, D is TRBD1 (6 bases). CDR1 and CDR2 from the germline V gene are MNHNY and SVGAGI (reference sequence). This CDR3 is 12 amino acids long. V was cut by 4 bases and J by 4 bases, with 8 bases left in between. CDR3 in DNA: TGTGCCAGCAGTTCAAGGGGGTACGAGCAGTACGTC. This sequence encodes CASSSRGYEQYV.

This clone occurred once. This rearrangement joins TRBV12-5 to TRBJ2-1; no clear D gene. V was cut by 1 base and J by 5 bases, with 6 bases left in between. Germline V gene sequence: CDR1 LGHNT, CDR2 FRNRAP. The CDR3 contains 13 residues. The chain's CDR3 is CASGLGLDNEQFF. CDR3 DNA sequence: TGTGCTAGTGGTTTGGGGCTAGACAATGAGCAGTTCTTC.

V is TRBV9 and J is TRBJ2-3; TRBD1 is a possible D gene (6 bases). Germline CDR1 SGDLS, CDR2 YYNGEE. The ends were cut back, 3 bases at V and 2 bases at J, with 19 bases in the middle. The CDR3 extends over 17 amino acids. The CDR3 loop is CASSGRDTGIYTDTQYF. The CDR3 DNA reads as TGTGCCAGCAGCGGACGGGACACCGGTATATACACAGATACGCAGTATTTT.

The chain recombines TRBV5-1 with TRBJ2-5; weak D call: TRBD2 (6 bases). The DNA end is more similar to TRBJ2-7, so the J call may be wrong. Germline CDR1 and CDR2: SGHRS and YFSETQ. There are 14 residues in the CDR3. The CDR3 loop reads CASSLEPGSYEQYF. The CDR3 bases are TGCGCCAGCAGCTTGGAGCCCGGGAGCTACGAGCAGTACTTC.

V is TRBV4-1 and J is TRBJ2-2; 11 bases match TRBD2. Germline V gene sequence: CDR1 MGHRA, CDR2 YSYEKL. The CDR3 is 17 residues long. V lost 4 bases to trimming and J lost 4 bases; unmatched junction nucleotides: 8. The CDR3 coding sequence is TGCGCCAGCAGCCCAAATCTAGCGGGAGGTCCCACCGGGGAGCTGTTTTTT. It translates to CASSPNLAGGPTGELFF.

This clone has only one observation. The chain has TRBV5-1 and TRBJ1-1; TRBD1 agrees at 8 bases. V trimming: 3 bases; J trimming: 4 bases; junction bases outside the gene matches: 2. Germline-derived CDR1 and CDR2 are SGHRS and YFSETQ. The CDR3 consists of 13 residues. CDR3 in amino acids: CASSYRGATEAFF. CDR3 nucleotide sequence: TGCGCCAGCAGCTACAGGGGGGCCACTGAAGCTTTCTTT.

This chain links TRBV5-1 with TRBJ2-1; 9 bases agree with TRBD1. Trimming removed 5 bases from V and 3 bases from J; junction bases left unmatched: 6. This CDR3 contains 15 residues. Germline assignment: CDR1 SGHRS and CDR2 YFSETQ. The CDR3 coding sequence is TGCGCCAGCAGTTTTACAGGGGGCCTCTACAATGAGCAGTTCTTC. The encoded protein is CASSFTGGLYNEQFF.

The chain uses TRBV9 and TRBJ2-1; tentatively, D is TRBD2 (6 bases). This CDR3 comprises 14 residues. Per germline, CDR1 SGDLS and CDR2 YYNGEE. Trimming left V 0 bases short and J 8 bases short, with 12 bases between. Here the CDR3 DNA reads TGTGCCAGCAGCGTAGCGGGACTGAAGGATGAGCAGTTCTTC. It translates to CASSVAGLKDEQFF. The full variable domain, with the rest looked up from reference TRBV9 and TRBJ2-1, is DSGVTQTPKHLITATGQRVTLRCSPRSGDLSVYWYQQSLDQGLQFLIQYYNGEERAKGNILERFSAQQFPDLHSELNLSSLELGDSALYFCASSVAGLKDEQFFGPGTRLTVL.

This clone was recorded a few times. V is TRBV7-9 and J is TRBJ2-7; D gene ambiguous. Germline assignment: CDR1 SEHNR and CDR2 FQNEAQ (reference sequence). The CDR3 contains 13 residues. Trimming pared 3 bases from V and 0 bases from J, leaving 6 bases between. The DNA of the CDR3 is TGTGCCAGCAGCTTGGTTAGCTCCTACGAGCAGTACGTC. Translated: CASSLVSSYEQYV.

The gene calls are TRBV29-1 and TRBJ2-3; 8 bases fit TRBD1. From germline, CDR1 is SQVTM and CDR2 ANQGSEA. The CDR3 has 17 amino acids. The trim removed 3 bases at V and 3 bases at J, leaving 14 bases unmatched. CDR3: CSVDPSVTGVRTDTQYF. In DNA form, the CDR3 reads TGCAGCGTTGACCCATCGGTGACAGGGGTGAGAACAGATACGCAGTATTTT.

This rearrangement joins TRBV7-9 to TRBJ2-3; D may be TRBD1 (6 bases). V dropped 5 bases and J dropped 1 base, with 10 bases sitting between them. The CDR3 totals 14 residues. Per germline, CDR1 SEHNR and CDR2 FQNEAQ (reference sequence). The CDR3 loop is CASSSQGRTDTQYF. CDR3 DNA sequence: TGTGCCAGCAGCAGCCAGGGGCGCACAGATACGCAGTATTTT.